Below, 2 T cell receptor beta chains from the same sample are listed, as sequenced in a study of blood T cell repertoires in COVID-19. The data were produced by immunoSEQ multiplex PCR, yet TCRdb's version contains in-frame clones alone and is incomplete. Here the sample spans a few hundred thousand clones, around 84% being singletons. Sequencing was performed on PBMCs or T cells enriched from blood (not recorded which). The origin of the receptors is a man aged 30 to 45 with acute COVID-19.

V and J are TRBV6-5 and TRBJ1-2; 7 bases agree with TRBD1. The ends lost 0 bases at V and 0 bases at J; junction bases unmatched: 1. From germline, CDR1 is MNHEY and CDR2 SVGAGI. This CDR3 contains 15 residues. The CDR3 DNA reads as TGTGCCAGCAGTTACTCAGGGACAGCTAACTATGGCTACACCTTC. Its protein product is CASSYSGTANYGYTF.

This chain uses TRBV27 with TRBJ2-1, with 16 bases identical to TRBD2. Per the germline V gene, CDR1 is MNHEY and CDR2 is SMNVEV (reference sequence). CDR3 length equals 19 residues. V gave up 4 bases and J gave up 7 bases; unmatched junction bases: 13. CDR3 in DNA: TGTGCCAGCAGTTCCTCGGGACTAGCGGGGGGGCTTGGTGTGAATGAGCAGTTCTTC. It encodes CASSSSGLAGGLGVNEQFF.